Listed here are 9 T cell receptor beta chains from one sample, sequenced in a study of identifying expanded T cells in peripheral blood. Profiling relied on immunoSEQ multiplex PCR, and the TCRdb table lists in-frame clones only, not all of them. The sample has about 82,000 clones; about 90% are singletons. The sequenced sample consisted of blood. The receptor source for this set is a person between 18 and 69 years old in good health.

V usage is TRBV4-3 and J usage is TRBJ2-1, with TRBD2 as a possible D gene (6 bases). Germline CDR1 reads LGHNA; CDR2 reads YSLEER. The CDR3 extends over 15 amino acids. The V end was cut by 4 bases, the J end by 8 bases, with 18 bases between. The CDR3 loop reads CASSLQSATSDEQFF. For the CDR3, the DNA is TGCGCCAGCAGCCTCCAGTCGGCGACTAGTGATGAGCAGTTCTTC.

This clone occurred once. The genes are TRBV9 and TRBJ2-3; 12 positions agree with TRBD2. CDR1 is SGDLS, CDR2 YYNGEE, per germline. The CDR3 length is 15 residues. Germline trimming cut 4 bases from V and 3 bases from J; bases unmatched to any gene: 3. The CDR3 nucleotides are TGTGCCAGCAGCCTAGCGGGAGGGCTGACAGATACGCAGTATTTT. It specifies CASSLAGGLTDTQYF. Together with reference TRBV9 and TRBJ2-3, the CDR3 gives the full variable domain: DSGVTQTPKHLITATGQRVTLRCSPRSGDLSVYWYQQSLDQGLQFLIQYYNGEERAKGNILERFSAQQFPDLHSELNLSSLELGDSALYFCASSLAGGLTDTQYFGPGTRLTVL.

This chain joins TRBV25-1 and TRBJ1-1; D may be TRBD1 (6 bases). The ends were cut back, 1 base at V and 6 bases at J, with 12 bases in the middle. CDR3 length equals 14 residues. The germline gives CDR1 MGHDK, CDR2 SYGVNS. The CDR3 is CASSEWQGLSEAFF. CDR3 nucleotide sequence: TGTGCCAGCAGTGAATGGCAGGGGCTTTCTGAAGCTTTCTTT.

V is TRBV30 and J is TRBJ1-1, with 7 bases aligning to TRBD1. Germline loops: CDR1 GTSNPN, CDR2 SVGIG (reference sequence). This CDR3 is built from 11 residues. Losses at the gene ends were 4 bases for V and 9 bases for J; bases not matched to a gene: 5. The CDR3 protein is CAWIGTVKAFF. CDR3 nucleotides: TGTGCCTGGATAGGGACAGTTAAAGCTTTCTTT.

This clone is a singleton in its sample. The chain combines TRBV6-1 with TRBJ2-7; a weak D match, TRBD1 (5 bases). Per germline, CDR1 MNHNS and CDR2 SASEGT. This CDR3 is built from 14 residues. V lost 6 bases to trimming and J lost 1 base, with 13 bases between them. Written as DNA, the CDR3 is TGTGCCAGCAGCTTGACAGACACTTCCTACGAGCAGTACTTC. Its protein product is CASSLTDTSYEQYF.

The chain uses TRBV6-1 and TRBJ1-1; TRBD1 is a possible D gene (5 bases). Trimming pared 2 bases from V and 3 bases from J, leaving 10 bases between. The germline V gene encodes CDR1 MNHNS and CDR2 SASEGT. This CDR3 is 14 amino acids long. CDR3 region: CASSELGGHTEAFF. As DNA, the CDR3 is TGTGCCAGCAGTGAATTGGGGGGTCACACTGAAGCTTTCTTT.

The chain joins TRBV19 to TRBJ2-1; tentatively, D is TRBD2 (5 bases). Trimming took 6 bases from V and 3 from J, leaving 12 bases between them. Germline CDR1 and CDR2: LNHDA and SQIVND (reference sequence). This CDR3 is built from 14 residues. CDR3 DNA: TGTGCCAGTAGGGCAGGACGGGGCTACAATGAGCAGTTCTTC. Protein sequence: CASRAGRGYNEQFF.

This sequence joins TRBV4-1 and TRBJ2-2, with TRBD2 matching over 7 bases. V shed 4 bases and J 4 bases; nucleotides not matched to a gene: 3. CDR3 size: 14 residues. CDR1 is MGHRA, CDR2 YSYEKL, per germline. CDR3 nucleotide sequence: TGCGCCAGCAGCCGGCGGGGGATCACCGGGGAGCTGTTTTTT. Its translation: CASSRRGITGELFF.

The chain recombines TRBV5-1 with TRBJ1-1, with 9 bases identical to TRBD1. V dropped 5 bases and J dropped 5; count of bases not matched to a gene: 13. The germline CDR1 and CDR2 sequences are SGHRS and YFSETQ. This CDR3 comprises 16 residues. The CDR3 here is CASSFTAGQGLTEAFF. DNA for the CDR3: TGCGCCAGCAGTTTTACTGCCGGACAGGGGCTGACTGAAGCTTTCTTT.